This TCR beta chain was observed in a study of cytotoxic CD8 clonotypes in ibrutinib-treated CLL. Study overall: Of the patients, 11 were relapsed/refractory, under 16 treatment-naive and some 17 IGHV unmutated. Response sampling came at median 12 months of treatment, ranging about 6 to 36 months. Regarding the study as a whole: Public clonotypes were seen rarely and were contracted or stable on treatment.

Profiled with immunoSEQ multiplex PCR; TCRdb holds only in-frame clones, not every one. This sample carries tens of thousands of clones, 69% of them seen once, and the ten largest clones take 9.5% to 15%. CDR1 and CDR2 from the germline V gene are WSHSY and SAAADI. CDR3 length equals 12 residues. V lost 5 bases to trimming and J lost 8 bases, with 12 bases between them. Genomic DNA for TCR beta libraries, around 2 micrograms, came from cryopreserved PBMCs. As to this clone: What it binds is unknown.

The input for sequencing was PBMCs, taken after 12 months of ibrutinib treatment. The gene calls are TRBV10-2 and TRBJ1-2; no reliable D call. The receptor was derived from a human donor with chronic lymphocytic leukemia. CDR3 nucleotides: TGCGCCAGCAGTAGGGCGGGGTTCGGCTACACCTTC. Its translation: CASSRAGFGYTF.